The 24 T cell receptor beta chains below come from one sample, sequenced in a study of identifying expanded T cells in peripheral blood. Produced via immunoSEQ multiplex PCR; TCRdb's table is partial and in-frame only. This sample has approximately 50,000 clones, with 82% found just once. Sequenced input: blood. The receptors originated from a person aged 18-69 years in good health.

The CDR3 DNA reads as TGTGCCAGGAGAGGGGGGGATGAAAGGCAGCCCCAGCATTTT. Encoded protein: CARRGGDERQPQHF. V gene TRBV6-1 combines with J gene TRBJ1-5, with TRBD1 as a possible D gene (6 bases). V was pared by 9 bases and J by 7 bases, with 19 bases between. CDR1 and CDR2 (germline): MNHNS, SASEGT. This CDR3 contains 14 residues.

This clone was seen once. This chain links TRBV29-1 with TRBJ2-4, with TRBD1 as a possible D gene (5 bases). Trimming pared 2 bases from V and 3 bases from J, leaving 8 bases between. Germline values: CDR1 SQVTM, CDR2 ANQGSEA. This CDR3 has 13 amino acids. CDR3: CSVERGYKNIQYF. In DNA, the CDR3 is TGCAGCGTTGAAAGGGGTTACAAAAACATTCAGTACTTC.

This sequence joins TRBV4-2 and TRBJ2-2, with D unclear. Trimming removed 1 base at V and 5 bases at J, with 11 bases between. The CDR3 consists of 15 residues. Germline CDR1 and CDR2: LGHNA and YNFKEQ. The CDR3 region is CASSQVSLGTGELFF. The CDR3 region has the DNA TGTGCCAGCAGCCAAGTCTCCCTGGGGACCGGGGAGCTGTTTTTT.

This clone was recorded once. The rearrangement uses TRBV2 and TRBJ2-7; D call uncertain. The CDR3 spans 12 residues. V shed 5 bases and J shed 3 bases, with 8 bases lying between them. The germline V gene has CDR1 SNHLY and CDR2 FYNNEI. CDR3 sequence reads: CASSKAGYEQYV. The CDR3 nucleotides read TGTGCCAGCAGTAAGGCAGGCTACGAGCAGTACGTC.

The chain employs TRBV7-9 and TRBJ2-3; D may be TRBD1 (5 bases). In germline, CDR1 is SEHNR, CDR2 FQNEAQ (reference sequence). With 2 bases removed from V and 5 bases from J, the gap between germline ends came to 5 bases. This CDR3 has 12 residues. In DNA form, the CDR3 reads TGTGCCAGCAGCTTACAGGGAGATACGCAGTATTTT. This encodes CASSLQGDTQYF.

This clone was counted between two and nine times. V usage is TRBV4-3 and J usage is TRBJ2-3, with TRBD2 matching 9 bases. This CDR3 region has 16 residues. CDR1 and CDR2 from the germline V gene are LGHNA and YSLEER. Germline trimming cut 0 bases from V and 2 bases from J; bases unmatched to any gene: 3. In nucleotides, the CDR3 is TGCGCCAGCAGCCAAGAACCTAGCGGGGTCACAGATACGCAGTATTTT. It encodes CASSQEPSGVTDTQYF.

The rearrangement joins TRBV5-8 to TRBJ2-7; no firm D call. The CDR3 has 11 residues. The V gene's germline CDR1 is SGHTS and CDR2 YDEGEE. Trimming stripped 0 bases from V and 3 bases from J, with 1 base between. Written as DNA, the CDR3 is TGTGCCAGCAGCTTGGACTACGAGCAGTACTTC. It is translated as CASSLDYEQYF.

This clone is medium-sized (0.01 to 0.1%). V gene TRBV7-6 combines with J gene TRBJ1-1; TRBD1 matches at 7 bases. V shed 4 bases and J 1 base; nucleotides not matched to a gene: 3. There are 14 residues in the CDR3. Germline assignment: CDR1 SGHVS and CDR2 FNYEAQ. The CDR3 sequence: CASSSGQENTEAFF. The CDR3 DNA follows: TGTGCCAGCAGCTCAGGACAGGAGAACACTGAAGCTTTCTTT.

The rearrangement links TRBV27 to TRBJ2-1, with 7 bases aligning to TRBD1. This CDR3 region has 14 residues. Germline CDR1 MNHEY, CDR2 SMNVEV (reference sequence). V was clipped by 0 bases and J by 9 bases; unmatched bases: 5. CDR3 residues: CASSLSKGAREQFF. Written as DNA, the CDR3 is TGTGCCAGCAGTTTATCGAAGGGGGCGCGTGAGCAGTTCTTC.

The chain combines TRBV7-2 with TRBJ1-5; D remains unclear. Germline loops: CDR1 SGHTA, CDR2 FQGNSA. Trimming removed 3 bases from V and 6 bases from J, with 12 bases in between. This CDR3 spans 14 amino acids. The CDR3 loop is CASSLADGGQPQHF. CDR3 DNA sequence: TGTGCCAGCAGCTTGGCGGACGGAGGTCAGCCCCAGCATTTT.

The chain is built from TRBV5-6 and TRBJ1-3; a possible D gene is TRBD1 (6 bases). The length of the CDR3 is 15 residues. CDR1 and CDR2 (germline): SGHDT, YYEEEE. Trimming left V 6 bases short and J 2 bases short, with 15 bases between. The CDR3 nucleotides read TGTGCCAGCACCAAACGGGGGCCCACTGGAAACACCATATATTTT. Protein sequence: CASTKRGPTGNTIYF.

In this sample, this clone turned up a few times. V gene TRBV30 combines with J gene TRBJ2-4; TRBD1 agrees at 10 bases. The CDR3 spans 16 residues. Losses at the gene ends were 1 base for V and 1 base for J; bases not matched to a gene: 4. From germline, CDR1 is GTSNPN and CDR2 SVGIG (reference sequence). The CDR3 nucleotides read TGTGCCTGGAGTGGAGGGGGACAGGGGGCCAAAAACATTCAGTACTTC. Protein sequence: CAWSGGGQGAKNIQYF.

This clone was found once. The rearrangement joins TRBV6-4 to TRBJ2-7; no firm D call. Germline CDR1 and CDR2: MRHNA and SNTAGT. The germline V and J ends were trimmed by 8 bases and 2 bases, with 13 bases remaining between them. This CDR3 is 13 amino acids long. The CDR3 region is CASQLDGPYEQYV. CDR3 DNA: TGTGCCAGCCAATTGGACGGTCCCTACGAGCAGTACGTC.

The chain links TRBV7-2 to TRBJ2-2, with 7 bases that match TRBD1. The CDR3 runs to 15 residues. The V gene's germline CDR1 is SGHTA and CDR2 FQGNSA. V lost 4 bases and J lost 6; bases outside the gene matches: 8. CDR3 protein: CASSSRDRVAGELFF. CDR3 nucleotides: TGTGCCAGCAGCTCTCGAGACAGGGTGGCCGGGGAGCTGTTTTTT.

This clone was seen only once. This rearrangement joins TRBV4-3 to TRBJ2-3; TRBD1 aligns across 8 bases. The V and J ends lost 1 base and 2 bases, in that order; junction bases with no gene match: 2. The CDR3 has 15 residues. In germline, CDR1 is LGHNA, CDR2 YSLEER. CDR3 amino acids: CASSQGQGPTDTQYF. DNA for the CDR3: TGCGCCAGCAGCCAAGGACAGGGGCCCACAGATACGCAGTATTTT.

This chain connects TRBV11-2 to TRBJ2-1; D is unclear. This CDR3 has 12 residues. The germline CDR1 and CDR2 sequences are SGHAT and FQNNGV. Trimming stripped 7 bases from V and 7 bases from J, with 11 bases between. CDR3 loop: CASTFTKNEQFF. The CDR3 nucleotides are TGTGCCAGCACCTTCACTAAAAATGAGCAGTTCTTC.

This clone has just a few counts. The chain is built from TRBV18 and TRBJ1-3; TRBD1 aligns across 9 bases. Germline CDR1 is KGHSH and CDR2 is LQKENI. This CDR3 has 17 amino acids. Trimming cost V 6 bases and J 1 base; bases outside gene matches: 10. The CDR3 nucleotides read TGTGCCAGCTCGTACGGACAGGGGTTGATGTCTGGAAACACCATATATTTT. Translated: CASSYGQGLMSGNTIYF.

The V gene is TRBV6-5, the J gene TRBJ2-7; tentative D call: TRBD2 (6 bases). V was cut by 0 bases and J by 7 bases, with 19 bases left in between. The CDR3 length is 16 residues. Germline V gives CDR1 MNHEY, CDR2 SVGAGI. CDR3 region: CASSYSSGEVTGEQYF. The CDR3, as DNA: TGTGCCAGCAGTTACTCCTCGGGAGAGGTGACGGGGGAGCAGTACTTC.

The rearrangement uses TRBV11-2 and TRBJ2-1; tentative D call: TRBD2 (6 bases). V shed 11 bases and J shed 6 bases, with 26 bases lying between them. From germline, CDR1 is SGHAT and CDR2 FQNNGV. The CDR3 sequence is 16 residues long. The chain's CDR3 is CAVARSLSAGTNEQFF. Here the CDR3 DNA reads TGTGCCGTAGCCAGGTCATTGAGTGCGGGAACCAATGAGCAGTTCTTC.

The chain links TRBV5-8 to TRBJ1-2, with D hard to call. Trimming removed 7 bases from V and 8 bases from J, with 6 bases in between. Germline CDR1 SGHTS, CDR2 YDEGEE. The CDR3 totals 9 residues. CDR3 in amino acids: CASPGGYTF. The CDR3 DNA reads as TGTGCCAGCCCTGGCGGCTACACCTTC.

CDR3 amino acids: CASSVDSGVGETQYF. CDR3 DNA sequence: TGTGCCAGCAGCGTAGATAGCGGGGTCGGGGAGACCCAGTACTTC. This chain joins TRBV9 and TRBJ2-5; TRBD2 matches 8 bases. Trimming cost V 0 bases and J 5 bases; bases outside gene matches: 6. The CDR3 contains 15 residues. The germline V gene has CDR1 SGDLS and CDR2 YYNGEE.

The V call is TRBV9, the J call TRBJ2-1; D gene ambiguous. V lost 2 bases and J 0 bases, leaving 15 bases between the germline ends. Germline CDR1 and CDR2: SGDLS and YYNGEE. The CDR3 consists of 17 residues. CDR3: CASSVSSGTSSYNEQFF. For the CDR3, the DNA is TGTGCCAGCAGCGTGTCGTCAGGAACAAGCTCCTACAATGAGCAGTTCTTC. The full variable domain, rest sourced from reference TRBV9 and TRBJ2-1, is DSGVTQTPKHLITATGQRVTLRCSPRSGDLSVYWYQQSLDQGLQFLIQYYNGEERAKGNILERFSAQQFPDLHSELNLSSLELGDSALYFCASSVSSGTSSYNEQFFGPGTRLTVL.

The V and J genes are TRBV5-1 and TRBJ2-5, with 15 bases fitting TRBD2. V shed 0 bases, J shed 1 base, and the junction held 10 bases outside the gene matches. The germline gives CDR1 SGHRS, CDR2 YFSETQ. CDR3 length: 20 amino acids. The CDR3, as DNA: TGCGCCAGCAGCTTGGAGCTATCGGGACTAGCGGGAGGCCGCCAAGAGACCCAGTACTTC. Its translation: CASSLELSGLAGGRQETQYF.

The V and J genes are TRBV5-1 and TRBJ1-1, with 7 bases matching TRBD1. This CDR3 spans 15 amino acids. The V segment lost 0 bases and the J segment 3 bases; nucleotides outside the gene matches: 5. Per the germline V gene, CDR1 is SGHRS and CDR2 is YFSETQ. The CDR3 DNA reads as TGCGCCAGCAGCTTGGGGGAGGGGGCGTACACTGAAGCTTTCTTT. It is translated as CASSLGEGAYTEAFF.